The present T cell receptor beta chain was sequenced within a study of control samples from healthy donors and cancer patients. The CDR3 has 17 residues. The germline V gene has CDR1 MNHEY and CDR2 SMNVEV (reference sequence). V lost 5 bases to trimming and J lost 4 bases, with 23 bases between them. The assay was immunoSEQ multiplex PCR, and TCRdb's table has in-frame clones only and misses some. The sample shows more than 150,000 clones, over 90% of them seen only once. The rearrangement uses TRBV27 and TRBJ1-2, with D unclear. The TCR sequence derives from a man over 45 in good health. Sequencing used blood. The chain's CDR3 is CASSPPIDSGGIYGYTF. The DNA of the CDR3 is TGTGCCAGCAGTCCCCCCATAGACTCGGGAGGCATCTATGGCTACACCTTC.